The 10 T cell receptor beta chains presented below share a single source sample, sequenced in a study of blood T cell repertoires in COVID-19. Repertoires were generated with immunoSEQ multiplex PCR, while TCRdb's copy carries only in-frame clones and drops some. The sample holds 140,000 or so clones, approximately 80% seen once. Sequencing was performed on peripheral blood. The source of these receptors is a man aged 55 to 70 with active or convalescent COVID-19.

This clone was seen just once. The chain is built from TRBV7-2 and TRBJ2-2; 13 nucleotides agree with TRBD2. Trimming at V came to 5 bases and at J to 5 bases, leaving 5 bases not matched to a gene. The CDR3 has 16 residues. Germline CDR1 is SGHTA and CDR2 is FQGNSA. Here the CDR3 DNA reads TGTGCCAGCAGCCTAACTAGCGGGGGGGTTACCGGGGAGCTGTTTTTT. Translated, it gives CASSLTSGGVTGELFF.

CDR3 region: CASSQLGTAYGYTF. DNA of the CDR3: TGTGCCAGCAGCCAACTAGGGACAGCCTATGGCTACACCTTC. The J gene is TRBJ1-2, the V gene TRBV5-6; 7 bases line up with TRBD1. CDR3 length equals 14 residues. Germline CDR1 SGHDT, CDR2 YYEEEE. V gave up 4 bases and J gave up 4 bases; unmatched junction bases: 7.

CDR3 region: CASSLGGARARAYGYTF. DNA of the CDR3: TGTGCCAGCAGCTTAGGGGGCGCAAGGGCCAGGGCCTATGGCTACACCTTC. V gene TRBV7-9 combines with J gene TRBJ1-2; TRBD1 might be the D (5 bases). The V end was cut by 1 base, the J end by 4 bases, with 19 bases between. The germline V gene has CDR1 SEHNR and CDR2 FQNEAQ (reference sequence). This CDR3 spans 17 amino acids.

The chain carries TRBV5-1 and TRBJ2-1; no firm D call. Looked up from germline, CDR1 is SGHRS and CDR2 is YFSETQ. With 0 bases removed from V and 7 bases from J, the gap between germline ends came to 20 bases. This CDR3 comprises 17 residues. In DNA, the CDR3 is TGCGCCAGCAGCTTGGGGATCGCGGTCACACCTTGGAATGAGCAGTTCTTC. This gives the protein CASSLGIAVTPWNEQFF.

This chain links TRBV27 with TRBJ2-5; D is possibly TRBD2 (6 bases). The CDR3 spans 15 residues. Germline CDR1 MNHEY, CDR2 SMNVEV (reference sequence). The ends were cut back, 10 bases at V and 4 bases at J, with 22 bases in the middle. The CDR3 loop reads CATSKELAVRETQYF. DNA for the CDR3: TGTGCCACCTCAAAAGAACTAGCAGTACGAGAGACCCAGTACTTC.

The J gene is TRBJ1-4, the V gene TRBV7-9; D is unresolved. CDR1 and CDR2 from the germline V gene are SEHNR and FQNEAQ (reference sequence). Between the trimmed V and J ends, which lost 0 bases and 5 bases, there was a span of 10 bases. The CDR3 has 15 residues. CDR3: CASSLALTPNEKLFF. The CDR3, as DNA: TGTGCCAGCAGCTTAGCCCTAACCCCGAATGAAAAACTGTTTTTT.

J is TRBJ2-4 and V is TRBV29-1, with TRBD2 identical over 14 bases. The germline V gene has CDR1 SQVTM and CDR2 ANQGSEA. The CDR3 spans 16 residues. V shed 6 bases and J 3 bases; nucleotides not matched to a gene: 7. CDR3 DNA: TGCAGCGTGGGACTAGCGGGAGTTATTGACAAAAACATTCAGTACTTC. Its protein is CSVGLAGVIDKNIQYF. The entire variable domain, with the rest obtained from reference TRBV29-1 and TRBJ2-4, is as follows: SAVISQKPSRDICQRGTSLTIQCQVDSQVTMMFWYRQQPGQSLTLIATANQGSEATYESGFVIDKFPISRPNLTFSTLTVSNMSPEDSSIYLCSVGLAGVIDKNIQYFGAGTRLSVL.

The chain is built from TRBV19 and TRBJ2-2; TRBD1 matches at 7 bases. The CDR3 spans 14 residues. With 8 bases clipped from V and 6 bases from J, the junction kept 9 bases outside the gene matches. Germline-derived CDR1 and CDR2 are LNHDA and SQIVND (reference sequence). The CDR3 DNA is TGTGCCAGTGTGGGGCGACAGGGTCCCGGGGAGCTGTTTTTT. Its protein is CASVGRQGPGELFF. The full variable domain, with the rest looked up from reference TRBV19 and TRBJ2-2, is DGGITQSPKYLFRKEGQNVTLSCEQNLNHDAMYWYRQDPGQGLRLIYYSQIVNDFQKGDIAEGYSVSREKKESFPLTVTSAQKNPTAFYLCASVGRQGPGELFFGEGSRLTVL.

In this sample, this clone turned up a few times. CDR3 nucleotide sequence: TGTGCCAGCTCACCAAGTGACAGGGTCTCTGGCTACACCTTC. It codes for CASSPSDRVSGYTF. The chain links TRBV18 to TRBJ1-2, with 7 bases matching TRBD1. J lost 7 bases, V lost 2 bases, and 7 bases had no gene match. Germline V gene sequence: CDR1 KGHSH, CDR2 LQKENI. There are 14 residues in the CDR3.

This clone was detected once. CDR3 amino acids: CASSPSPATNEKLFF. Here the CDR3 DNA reads TGTGCCAGCTCACCATCCCCGGCAACTAATGAAAAACTGTTTTTT. V is TRBV18 and J is TRBJ1-4; D not certain. The V gene's germline CDR1 is KGHSH and CDR2 LQKENI. V lost 2 bases, J lost 0 bases, and 7 bases lay in between. CDR3 length: 15 amino acids. The full variable domain, completed using reference TRBV18 and TRBJ1-4, is NAGVMQNPRHLVRRRGQEARLRCSPMKGHSHVYWYRQLPEEGLKFMVYLQKENIIDESGMPKERFSAEFPKEGPSILRIQQVVRGDSAAYFCASSPSPATNEKLFFGSGTQLSVL.